These 21 T cell receptor beta chains were sequenced from one sample in a study of cytomegalovirus exposure and HLA in healthy donors. Primers included in the PCR were 60 Vbeta and 13 Jbeta primers. TCRdb's copy holds only in-frame clones and misses some; the assay was immunoSEQ multiplex PCR. The table records over 150,000 clones, roughly four fifths of them present only once. The sample comprised PBMCs. These receptors were collected from a man aged 50 to 59 in good health and CMV-seronegative.

This chain joins TRBV7-2 and TRBJ2-3; 11 positions match TRBD2. This CDR3 contains 14 residues. With V trimmed by 7 bases and J by 7 bases, 7 bases remained unmatched. Germline V gene lookup returns CDR1 SGHTA and CDR2 FQGNSA. CDR3 region: CASNLAGGGNTQYF. The CDR3 region has the DNA TGTGCCAGCAACCTAGCGGGAGGCGGGAATACGCAGTATTTT.

This clone appeared once. The rearrangement links TRBV7-3 to TRBJ2-1; 7 bases are a match to TRBD2. Germline lookup yields CDR1 SGHTA and CDR2 FQGTGA. V lost 5 bases to trimming and J lost 9 bases; unmatched junction nucleotides: 13. The CDR3 length is 15 residues. For the CDR3, the DNA is TGTGCCAGCAGCCGAACCGGGGAGGGGTCGGGTGAGCAGTTCTTC. Translating gives CASSRTGEGSGEQFF.

The chain carries TRBV5-1 and TRBJ2-3; TRBD1 is a possible D gene (5 bases). The germline gives CDR1 SGHRS, CDR2 YFSETQ. The CDR3 runs 14 residues. Trimming removed 0 bases from V and 2 bases from J, with 7 bases in between. The CDR3 DNA reads TGCGCCAGCAGCTTGGTACAGGACACAGATACGCAGTATTTT. This gives the protein CASSLVQDTDTQYF.

This rearrangement joins TRBV19 to TRBJ2-1; TRBD2 matches at 9 bases. The CDR3 has 16 amino acids. V lost 4 bases to trimming and J lost 5 bases; unmatched junction nucleotides: 9. CDR1 and CDR2 (germline): LNHDA, SQIVND (reference sequence). CDR3 sequence reads: CASSKSAAGGDNEQFF. The CDR3 DNA reads TGTGCCAGTAGTAAGTCGGCCGCGGGGGGGGACAATGAGCAGTTCTTC.

V gene TRBV5-1 combines with J gene TRBJ2-5; TRBD1 is a possible D gene (5 bases). V lost 3 bases and J lost 5, with 14 bases in between. This CDR3 is built from 14 residues. Looked up from germline, CDR1 is SGHRS and CDR2 is YFSETQ. The CDR3 nucleotides read TGCGCCAGCAGCTCGACACCGGCAGGGGAGACCCAGTACTTC. This translates into CASSSTPAGETQYF.

As DNA, the CDR3 is TGTGCCAGCAGTGGGACTAGCGGGAACTACGAGCAGTACTTC. It yields the protein CASSGTSGNYEQYF. This sequence joins TRBV6-6 and TRBJ2-5, with TRBD2 matching 13 bases. The DNA matches TRBJ2-7 better at its end, which makes the J call doubtful. Germline assignment: CDR1 MNHNY and CDR2 SVGAGI (reference sequence). The CDR3 is made up of 14 amino acids.

The chain links TRBV7-2 to TRBJ1-5, with TRBD1 identical over 7 bases. This CDR3 is built from 14 residues. V lost 4 bases, J lost 2 bases, and 2 bases stayed unmatched. Germline V CDR1 and CDR2: SGHTA, FQGNSA. CDR3 protein: CASSWDSGNQPQHF. CDR3 nucleotide sequence: TGTGCCAGCAGCTGGGACAGCGGCAATCAGCCCCAGCATTTT.

The rearrangement links TRBV29-1 to TRBJ2-2; no reliable D call. Trimming took 7 bases from V and 1 from J, leaving 13 bases between them. Germline V gene lookup returns CDR1 SQVTM and CDR2 ANQGSEA. The CDR3 is 14 residues long. The CDR3, as DNA: TGCAGCGCCCTTGATAGAAGGAACACCGGGGAGCTGTTTTTT. It encodes CSALDRRNTGELFF.

This chain links TRBV30 with TRBJ1-1; D may be TRBD1 (6 bases). Between the trimmed V and J ends, which lost 4 bases and 5 bases, there was a span of 11 bases. This CDR3 has 12 residues. The germline V gene has CDR1 GTSNPN and CDR2 SVGIG (reference sequence). The CDR3 sequence: CAWNRVSTEAFF. In DNA form, the CDR3 reads TGTGCCTGGAACAGGGTCTCGACTGAAGCTTTCTTT.

The J gene is TRBJ1-3, the V gene TRBV9; no firm D call. This CDR3 is built from 14 residues. Germline V lookup: CDR1 SGDLS, CDR2 YYNGEE. Between the trimmed V and J ends, which lost 2 bases and 2 bases, there was a span of 8 bases. The CDR3 DNA follows: TGTGCCAGCAGCGTTCTCGGGACTGGAAACACCATATATTTT. It specifies CASSVLGTGNTIYF.

A few counts support this clone. The chain employs TRBV19 and TRBJ1-1; weak D call: TRBD1 (6 bases). Trimming cost V 7 bases and J 2 bases, with 17 bases left between them. The CDR3 consists of 15 residues. The germline V gene has CDR1 LNHDA and CDR2 SQIVND (reference sequence). CDR3 residues: CASTVPQGINTEAFF. The DNA of the CDR3 is TGTGCCAGTACCGTACCACAGGGAATAAACACTGAAGCTTTCTTT.

This rearrangement joins TRBV4-2 to TRBJ2-1; 7 nucleotides align to TRBD2. The CDR3 is made up of 18 amino acids. In germline, CDR1 is LGHNA, CDR2 YNFKEQ. After removal of 0 bases from V and 7 bases from J, the junction contained 15 bases not matched to a gene. CDR3 amino acids: CASSQDKIGGRFHNEQFF. In nucleotides, the CDR3 is TGTGCCAGCAGCCAAGATAAGATTGGCGGGAGATTCCATAATGAGCAGTTCTTC.

This clone has just one count. The gene calls are TRBV5-6 and TRBJ1-6; 9 bases match TRBD1. Germline values: CDR1 SGHDT, CDR2 YYEEEE. This CDR3 comprises 15 residues. Germline trimming cut 3 bases from V and 9 bases from J; bases unmatched to any gene: 7. The DNA of the CDR3 is TGTGCCAGCAGCTGGGGGGACAGGGAATCTTCACCCCTCCACTTT. It is translated as CASSWGDRESSPLHF. Variable domain in full (rest from reference TRBV5-6 and TRBJ1-6): DAGVTQSPTHLIKTRGQQVTLRCSPKSGHDTVSWYQQALGQGPQFIFQYYEEEERQRGNFPDRFSGHQFPNYSSELNVNALLLGDSALYLCASSWGDRESSPLHFGNGTRLTVT.

This sequence joins TRBV28 and TRBJ2-7; 12 bases line up with TRBD2. The ends lost 4 bases at V and 2 bases at J; junction bases unmatched: 3. The germline V gene has CDR1 MDHEN and CDR2 SYDVKM. The CDR3 is made up of 15 amino acids. The CDR3 here is CASSSGLAGTYEQYF. In DNA, the CDR3 is TGTGCCAGCAGTTCAGGACTAGCGGGAACCTACGAGCAGTACTTC.

This clone showed up just once. This chain links TRBV9 with TRBJ2-1; the match to TRBD2 covers 12 bases. Germline V gene sequence: CDR1 SGDLS, CDR2 YYNGEE. V shed 0 bases, J shed 10 bases, and the junction held 11 bases outside the gene matches. The CDR3 has 17 residues. This chain's CDR3 is CASSVVPLLAGGREQFF. The DNA of the CDR3 is TGTGCCAGCAGCGTAGTACCCCTTCTAGCGGGGGGGCGAGAGCAGTTCTTC.

This chain uses TRBV29-1 with TRBJ1-2; the D is unclear. V shed 2 bases and J shed 4 bases, with 20 bases lying between them. Germline V CDR1 and CDR2: SQVTM, ANQGSEA. The CDR3 spans 16 residues. CDR3 region: CSVEKKDYPQCYGYTF. For the CDR3, the DNA is TGCAGCGTTGAAAAGAAAGACTACCCCCAGTGCTATGGCTACACCTTC.

The J gene is TRBJ2-1, the V gene TRBV19; TRBD2 agrees at 12 bases. The CDR3 totals 20 residues. CDR1 is LNHDA, CDR2 SQIVND, per germline (reference sequence). After removal of 3 bases from V and 7 bases from J, the junction contained 19 bases not matched to a gene. The CDR3 reads CASSILLASGGATPDNEQFF. The CDR3 DNA follows: TGTGCCAGTAGTATCCTATTGGCTAGCGGGGGGGCTACCCCTGATAATGAGCAGTTCTTC.

V usage is TRBV11-3 and J usage is TRBJ2-2, with D perhaps matching TRBD2 (7 bases). Germline values: CDR1 SGHNT, CDR2 YENEEA. V was clipped by 5 bases and J by 5 bases, with 15 bases between them. This CDR3 region has 15 residues. The CDR3 bases are TGTGCCAGCAGCCCATCGGGGGGCACTACCGGGGAGCTGTTTTTT. Protein product: CASSPSGGTTGELFF.

The chain is built from TRBV5-1 and TRBJ2-2, with D perhaps TRBD1 (5 bases). Looked up from germline, CDR1 is SGHRS and CDR2 is YFSETQ. The CDR3 contains 17 residues. V was cut by 0 bases and J by 2 bases, with 14 bases left in between. DNA for the CDR3: TGCGCCAGCAGCTTGGCTGCAGGGTGGGAAAACACCGGGGAGCTGTTTTTT. As protein: CASSLAAGWENTGELFF.

This clone was observed once. The chain couples TRBV10-3 to TRBJ1-5, with a tentative D call TRBD1 (6 bases). The germline gives CDR1 ENHRY, CDR2 SYGVKD. Between the trimmed V and J ends, which lost 4 bases and 9 bases, there was a span of 16 bases. The CDR3 has 14 amino acids. The chain's CDR3 is CAISVKQGIGPQHF. In DNA form, the CDR3 reads TGTGCCATCAGTGTAAAACAGGGAATAGGGCCCCAGCATTTT.

The chain carries TRBV29-1 and TRBJ2-7; the match to TRBD1 covers 8 bases. The germline gives CDR1 SQVTM, CDR2 ANQGSEA. This CDR3 contains 13 residues. V shed 5 bases and J 4 bases; nucleotides not matched to a gene: 7. Here the CDR3 reads CSVRGQVVYEQYF. In nucleotides, the CDR3 is TGCAGCGTTAGGGGACAGGTGGTATACGAGCAGTACTTC.